This record concerns one TCR beta chain sequence. Its antigen is not identified. The CDR3 consists of 12 residues. Germline V CDR1 and CDR2: SGDLS, YYNGEE. The ends were cut back, 4 bases at V and 5 bases at J, with 8 bases in the middle. Regarding donors, all were healthy bone marrow donors. This sample was included in a study of cytomegalovirus exposure and HLA in healthy donors. Regarding the study as a whole: One later analysis reportedly identified an Asian-associated ancestry cluster that showed fewer N-insertions than the roughly 600-donor mean. According to an earlier analysis, most TCR beta V segments yielded productive rearrangements about 90% or about 30% of the time.

Both 60 Vbeta primers and 13 Jbeta primers went into the PCR. TCRdb's copy holds only in-frame clones and misses some; the assay was immunoSEQ multiplex PCR. The sample has 90,000 to 120,000 clones; roughly 71% are singletons. The sequence was obtained from a man aged 35 to 55 in good health and CMV-seropositive. Sequenced material: PBMCs. This sequence joins TRBV9 and TRBJ2-3, with D hard to call. The CDR3, as DNA: TGTGCCAGCAGCTTCCGACTAGATACGCAGTATTTT. Its protein product is CASSFRLDTQYF.